This record concerns one T cell receptor beta chain sequence. The antigen is not known. Sequencing was performed with immunoSEQ multiplex PCR; in TCRdb, only in-frame clones are kept and a portion is missing. The sample lists tens of thousands of clones, roughly 82% occurring once. V lost 2 bases, J lost 1 base, and 5 bases stayed unmatched. This CDR3 spans 17 amino acids. Per the germline V gene, CDR1 is SGHRS and CDR2 is YFSETQ. This sample was included in a study of graft-versus-host responses after intestinal transplantation. Study information: Each of the recipients got a multivisceral, liver-intestinal, or isolated intestinal transplant. Recipients across the board were started on anti-thymocyte globulin induction, then kept on tacrolimus and steroids for 2 to 4 years.

Study observations and caveats: Allografts of patients with graft-donor T cell macrochimerism showed high graft-versus-host to host-versus-graft clone ratios. Analysis identified GvH clones in recipient marrow, with some appearing first in ileum or blood.

The source is a human donor who received an intestinal transplant. The sequencing here drew on unstimulated CD4+ T cells sorted from spleen or lymph node cells, taken before intestinal transplant. This chain uses TRBV5-1 with TRBJ2-2, with TRBD1 identical over 10 bases. Here the CDR3 reads CASSFTTGGKNTGELFF. The DNA for the CDR3 is TGCGCCAGCAGCTTCACGACAGGGGGCAAGAACACCGGGGAGCTGTTTTTT.